Given below is one TCR beta chain in context. This specimen comes from a study of blood T cell repertoires in COVID-19. The overall study: The origin of the acute and convalescent COVID-19 samples was the United States, Italy and Spain.

Germline assignment: CDR1 SEHNR and CDR2 FQNEAQ (reference sequence). V lost 1 base and J 2 bases, leaving 9 bases between the germline ends. CDR3 length equals 15 residues. Here immunoSEQ multiplex PCR was the method, and the copy in TCRdb shows in-frame clones only, minus some. The profile shows approximately 300,000 clones, around 85% of them singletons. Before they entered the study, exposed participants had met a COVID-19 case within 2 weeks. The J gene is TRBJ1-3, the V gene TRBV7-9; D not certain. Sequenced: PBMCs or T cells enriched from blood (not recorded which). This receptor was identified in a woman aged 25 to 39 who had been exposed to COVID-19. The chain's CDR3 is CASSLGDPTGNTIYF. CDR3 nucleotides: TGTGCCAGCAGCTTAGGAGATCCGACTGGAAACACCATATATTTT.